A selection of T cell receptor beta chains follows, all from one sample in a study of CD8 T cells in ankylosing spondylitis. From the 5' RACE reads, TCRdb called clonotypes with MiXCR, one entry per CDR3 protein. The top ten clones hold about 0.92% of a sample with 450,000 or so distinct CDR3 sequences, about 24% of them seen once. The sequenced sample was blood, either unsorted or a sorted T cell fraction (not recorded which). The receptors derive from a male donor with ankylosing spondylitis. CDR3s include the opening cysteine and the closing phenylalanine or tryptophan. The order of the fields is clone size, V gene, J gene, D gene, CDR3 length, CDR3 DNA, CDR3 protein. The D gene is left open where the match is weak. For some rows the clone size is stated as once, few or many, or as a class when expanded; others skip it.

>.|TRBV9|TRBJ2-2|TRBD2|16
TGTGCCAGCAGCTTACGACTAGCGACGGTTCCCGGGGAGCTGTTTTTT
CASSLRLATVPGELFF
>.|TRBV25-1|TRBJ1-2|.|16
TGTGCCAGCAGTGCTTTCGGGGGACCTACTGGCTATGGCTACACCTTC
CASSAFGGPTGYGYTF
>many|TRBV7-6|TRBJ2-1|.|16
TGTGCCAGCATCAATTGGGACTCTACAAGGTACAATGAGCAGTTCTTC
CASINWDSTRYNEQFF
>once|TRBV5-1|TRBJ2-1|.|17
TGCGCCAGCAGCTTGGGTCCAGGGCCCGGCTCCTACAATGAGCAGTTCTTC
CASSLGPGPGSYNEQFF
>.|TRBV9|TRBJ1-1|.|14
TGTGCCAGCAGCGTAGGGGACTTAGCAGGTGGAGCTTTCTTT
CASSVGDLAGGAFF
>.|TRBV6-1|TRBJ2-2|TRBD2|16
TGTGCCAGCAGCCCCCGGGGAGGGTATGGGATCGGGGAGCTGTTTTTT
CASSPRGGYGIGELFF
>few|TRBV10-3|TRBJ2-6|.|16
TGTGCCATCAGTGAGGCCAGCCGCTCTGGGGCCAACGTCCTGACTTTC
CAISEASRSGANVLTF
>.|TRBV3-1|TRBJ1-1|.|15
TGTGCCAGCAGCCAAGAGATCGGGGCGGACACTGAAGCTTTCTTT
CASSQEIGADTEAFF
>.|TRBV7-2|TRBJ2-2|.|15
TGTGCCAGCAGGCTCAGCGGGTCGAACACCGGGGAGCTGTTTTTT
CASRLSGSNTGELFF
>many|TRBV27|TRBJ2-3|.|14
TGTGCCAGCAGTTTATCGATCAGCACAGATACGCAGTATTTT
CASSLSISTDTQYF
>.|TRBV7-8|TRBJ2-7|.|14
TGTGCCAGCAGCGTCCGAATGACCACCTACGAGCAGTACTTC
CASSVRMTTYEQYF
>few|TRBV29-1|TRBJ2-1|TRBD1|16
TGCAGCGTTGCCCCCCTAGCCAGGACAGGGGTTAATGAGCAGTTCTTC
CSVAPLARTGVNEQFF
>few|TRBV5-1|TRBJ2-1|TRBD2|14
TGCGCCAGCAGCTTGGGCACTAGCGTCGATGAGCAGTTCTTC
CASSLGTSVDEQFF